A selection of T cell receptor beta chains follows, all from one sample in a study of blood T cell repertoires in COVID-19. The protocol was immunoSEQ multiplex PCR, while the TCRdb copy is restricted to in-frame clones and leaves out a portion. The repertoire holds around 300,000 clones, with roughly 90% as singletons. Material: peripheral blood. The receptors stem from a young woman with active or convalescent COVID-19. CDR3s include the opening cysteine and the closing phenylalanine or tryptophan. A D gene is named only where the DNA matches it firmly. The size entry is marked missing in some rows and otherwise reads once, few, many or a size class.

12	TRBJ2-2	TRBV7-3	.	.	CASGLHAGELFF	TGTGCCAGCGGACTTCACGCCGGGGAGCTGTTTTTT
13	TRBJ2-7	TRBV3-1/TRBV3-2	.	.	CASSQDRGAREYF	TGTGCCAGCAGCCAAGACCGCGGGGCTCGGGAGTACTTC
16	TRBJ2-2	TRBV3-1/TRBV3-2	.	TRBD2	CASSPASGGNTGELFF	TGTGCCAGCAGCCCAGCTAGCGGGGGAAACACCGGGGAGCTGTTTTTT
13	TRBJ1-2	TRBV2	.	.	CASSVQGRDGYTF	TGTGCCAGCAGTGTCCAGGGGCGGGATGGCTACACCTTC
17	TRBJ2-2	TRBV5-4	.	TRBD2	CASSLGGQRGRLRELFF	TGTGCCAGCAGCTTGGGAGGCCAGCGGGGGCGCCTCCGGGAGCTGTTTTTT
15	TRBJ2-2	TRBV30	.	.	CAWAGVPSNTGELFF	TGTGCCTGGGCCGGGGTCCCCTCCAACACCGGGGAGCTGTTTTTT
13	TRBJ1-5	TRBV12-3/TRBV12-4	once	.	CASSPVGNQPQHF	TGTGCCAGCAGCCCGGTCGGCAATCAGCCCCAGCATTTT
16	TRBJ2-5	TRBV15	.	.	CATSRDSLGAQETQYF	TGTGCCACCAGCAGAGATTCCCTTGGGGCCCAAGAGACCCAGTACTTC
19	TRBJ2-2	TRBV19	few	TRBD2	CASSIYSGGVYANTGELFF	TGTGCCAGTAGTATCTATAGCGGGGGGGTGTATGCGAACACCGGGGAGCTGTTTTTT
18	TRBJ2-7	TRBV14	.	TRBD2	CASSQGLAGGLLPYEQYF	TGTGCCAGCAGCCAAGGGTTAGCGGGGGGTTTGCTACCCTACGAGCAGTACTTC
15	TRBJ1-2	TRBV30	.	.	CAWSVSFPGIYGYTF	TGTGCCTGGAGTGTTTCGTTTCCAGGGATCTATGGCTACACCTTC
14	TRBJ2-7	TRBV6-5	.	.	CASRKEGPLSEQYF	TGTGCCAGCAGAAAGGAGGGGCCCCTATCCGAGCAGTACTTC
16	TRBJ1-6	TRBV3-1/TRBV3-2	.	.	CASSQDQQGYNSPLHF	TGTGCCAGCAGCCAAGATCAACAGGGATATAATTCACCCCTCCACTTT
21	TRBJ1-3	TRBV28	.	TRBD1	CASSFLGLGDSLPDSGNTIYF	TGTGCCAGCAGTTTCCTCGGGTTAGGGGACAGTCTACCTGACTCTGGAAACACCATATATTTT
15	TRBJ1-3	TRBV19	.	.	CASSGQRGLGNTIYF	TGTGCCAGTAGTGGGCAGCGAGGGCTCGGAAACACCATATATTTT
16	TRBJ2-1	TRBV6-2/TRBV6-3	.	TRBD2	CASSYRGLAGYNEQFF	TGTGCCAGCAGTTACCGAGGGCTAGCGGGATACAATGAGCAGTTCTTC
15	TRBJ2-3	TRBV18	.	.	CASSPIRVGTDTQYF	TGTGCCAGCTCACCGATCAGGGTTGGGACAGATACGCAGTATTTT
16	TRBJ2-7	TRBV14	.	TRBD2	CASSATLAGPIYEQYF	TGTGCCAGCAGCGCAACCTTAGCGGGGCCTATCTACGAGCAGTACTTC
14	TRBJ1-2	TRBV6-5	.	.	CASSYRESNYGYTF	TGTGCCAGCAGTTACCGCGAATCGAACTATGGCTACACCTTC
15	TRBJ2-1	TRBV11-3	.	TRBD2	CASSSVAGAHNEQFF	TGTGCCAGCAGCTCCGTAGCGGGGGCCCACAATGAGCAGTTCTTC
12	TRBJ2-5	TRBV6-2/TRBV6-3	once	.	CASSGTVETQYF	TGTGCCAGCAGTGGGACTGTGGAGACCCAGTACTTC
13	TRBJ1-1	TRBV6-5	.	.	CASSQSGRTEAFF	TGTGCCAGCAGTCAATCCGGGAGAACTGAAGCTTTCTTT
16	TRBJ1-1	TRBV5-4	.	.	CASSLAGAHTNTEAFF	TGTGCCAGCAGCTTAGCGGGGGCGCACACGAACACTGAAGCTTTCTTT
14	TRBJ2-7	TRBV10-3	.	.	CAIKGAGITYEQYF	TGTGCCATCAAAGGGGCAGGGATCACCTACGAGCAGTACTTC
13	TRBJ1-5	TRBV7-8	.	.	CASSLRGNQPQHF	TGTGCCAGCAGCCTCCGGGGCAATCAGCCCCAGCATTTT
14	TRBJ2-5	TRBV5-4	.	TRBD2	CASSWTSNPETQYF	TGTGCCAGCAGCTGGACTAGTAATCCAGAGACCCAGTACTTC
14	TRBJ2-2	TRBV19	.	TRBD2	CASSLRGVVGELFF	TGTGCCAGTAGTCTTCGGGGGGTGGTCGGGGAGCTGTTTTTT
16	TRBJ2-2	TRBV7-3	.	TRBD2	CASSSPSGGASGELFF	TGTGCCAGCAGCTCCCCCAGCGGGGGGGCCTCCGGGGAGCTGTTTTTT
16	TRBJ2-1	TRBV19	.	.	CASSFSRRSYYNEQFF	TGTGCCAGTAGTTTCTCCCGGCGGAGTTACTACAATGAGCAGTTCTTC
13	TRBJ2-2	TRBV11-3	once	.	CASSWTSTGELFF	TGTGCCAGCAGCTGGACAAGTACCGGGGAGCTGTTTTTT
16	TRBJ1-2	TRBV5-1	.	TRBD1	CASSLTPGQGNYGYTF	TGCGCCAGCAGCTTGACGCCGGGACAGGGTAACTATGGCTACACCTTC
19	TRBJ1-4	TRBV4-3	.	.	CASSQDLTGGGKANEKLFF	TGCGCCAGCAGCCAAGATCTTACCGGGGGGGGGAAAGCTAATGAAAAACTGTTTTTT
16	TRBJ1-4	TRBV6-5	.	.	CASSYGLGGAGEKLFF	TGTGCCAGCAGTTACGGGCTGGGGGGGGCTGGTGAAAAACTGTTTTTT
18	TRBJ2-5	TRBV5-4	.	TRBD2	CASSLVGRRGGQQETQYF	TGTGCCAGCAGCTTGGTGGGGCGACGGGGGGGACAACAAGAGACCCAGTACTTC
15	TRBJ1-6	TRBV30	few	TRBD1	CAWSYRGSYNSPLHF	TGTGCCTGGAGTTACAGGGGTTCCTATAATTCACCCCTCCACTTT
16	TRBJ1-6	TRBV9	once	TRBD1	CASSRTDRGADSPLHF	TGTGCCAGCAGCCGAACCGACAGGGGAGCCGATTCACCCCTCCACTTT
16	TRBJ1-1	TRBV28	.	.	CASSLSLGAGNTEAFF	TGTGCCAGCAGTTTATCTCTGGGGGCTGGGAACACTGAAGCTTTCTTT
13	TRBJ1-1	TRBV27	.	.	CASSFLEGTEAFF	TGTGCCAGCAGTTTCCTTGAGGGAACCGAAGCTTTCTTT
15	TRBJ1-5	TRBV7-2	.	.	CASSLGAGANQPQHF	TGTGCCAGCAGCTTAGGGGCGGGGGCGAATCAGCCCCAGCATTTT
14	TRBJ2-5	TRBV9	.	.	CASSPRGDQETQYF	TGTGCCAGCAGCCCCCGTGGAGACCAAGAGACCCAGTACTTC
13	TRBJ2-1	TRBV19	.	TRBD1	CATDRGNYNEQFF	TGTGCCACTGACAGGGGAAATTACAATGAGCAGTTCTTC